This T cell receptor (beta chain) was identified during a study of T cell responses to AZD1222 COVID-19 vaccine. Sequencing was performed with immunoSEQ multiplex PCR; in TCRdb, only in-frame clones are kept and a portion is missing. The sample yields roughly 120,000 clones, about 90% seen once. To note about this clone: Its antigen is unknown.

The CDR3 spans 13 residues. The V end was cut by 4 bases, the J end by 9 bases, with 14 bases between. The V gene's germline CDR1 is SGHRS and CDR2 YFSETQ. General observations from the study: The repertoires were collected only after the peak T cell response. Baseline antibody screening turned up just six or seven seropositive AZD1222 recipients. There were vaccine-associated CD4 TCRs across spike, dominant at 160-218 and 743-854.

The sample in question was peripheral blood, obtained on day 0 of AZD1222 vaccination. This sequence originates from an adult in good health. This chain links TRBV5-1 with TRBJ1-5; D perhaps matches TRBD1 (6 bases). The CDR3 reads CASSTQGGAPQHF. The CDR3 bases are TGCGCCAGCAGCACACAGGGCGGTGCGCCCCAGCATTTT. Full variable domain (missing parts from reference TRBV5-1 and TRBJ1-5): KAGVTQTPRYLIKTRGQQVTLSCSPISGHRSVSWYQQTPGQGLQFLFEYFSETQRNKGNFPGRFSGRQFSNSRSEMNVSTLELGDSALYLCASSTQGGAPQHFGDGTRLSIL.